A single sample gave rise to the 8 T cell receptor beta chains below, sequenced in a study of blood T cell repertoires in COVID-19. Data came from immunoSEQ multiplex PCR; TCRdb stores just in-frame clones and leaves some out. Of more than 300,000 clones in the sample, 89% were seen once. The sample comprised PBMCs or T cells enriched from blood (not recorded which). The receptor source for this set is a woman under 40 who had recovered from COVID-19.

The genes are TRBV19 and TRBJ1-2; TRBD1 matches at 9 bases. The CDR3 runs to 15 residues. Trimming at V came to 0 bases and at J to 5 bases, leaving 4 bases not matched to a gene. Germline V gives CDR1 LNHDA, CDR2 SQIVND (reference sequence). CDR3 DNA: TGTGCCAGTAGTATAGAACAGGGGGCCCCTTATGGCTACACCTTC. Encoded protein: CASSIEQGAPYGYTF.

The CDR3, as DNA: TGTGCCAGCAGACGACAGGGCAATGAGCAGTTCTTC. Translated: CASRRQGNEQFF. The J gene is TRBJ2-1, the V gene TRBV5-4; 7 bases agree with TRBD1. Unmatched junction bases numbered 2, after V lost 5 bases and J lost 6 bases. CDR1 SGHNT and CDR2 YYREEE come from the germline V gene (reference sequence). The CDR3 extends over 12 amino acids.

The genes are TRBV6-5 and TRBJ2-7, with a tentative D call TRBD2 (5 bases). With 8 bases removed from V and 2 bases from J, the gap between germline ends came to 16 bases. The CDR3 sequence is 14 residues long. In germline, CDR1 is MNHEY, CDR2 SVGAGI. As DNA, the CDR3 is TGTGCCAGCGGTACTAGGGAGTCCGCCTACGAGCAGTACTTC. Its protein product is CASGTRESAYEQYF.

This sequence joins TRBV9 and TRBJ2-3; D is ambiguous. Looked up from germline, CDR1 is SGDLS and CDR2 is YYNGEE. V lost 3 bases and J 7 bases, leaving 9 bases between the germline ends. The CDR3 is 12 amino acids. The DNA of the CDR3 is TGTGCCAGCAGCGCCTCCGTATATACGCAGTATTTT. This gives the protein CASSASVYTQYF.

The J gene is TRBJ2-5, the V gene TRBV28; a weak D match, TRBD1 (5 bases). Trimming took off 5 bases at V and 4 bases at J, with 11 bases between the two ends. The V gene's germline CDR1 is MDHEN and CDR2 SYDVKM. The CDR3 has 13 residues. For the CDR3, the DNA is TGTGCCAGCAGTCTCGCAGGGTTAGAGACCCAGTACTTC. Protein product: CASSLAGLETQYF. Drawing the rest from reference TRBV28 and TRBJ2-5, the complete variable domain is DVKVTQSSRYLVKRTGEKVFLECVQDMDHENMFWYRQDPGLGLRLIYFSYDVKMKEKGDIPEGYSVSREKKERFSLILESASTNQTSMYLCASSLAGLETQYFGPGTRLLVL.

The chain is built from TRBV19 and TRBJ1-1; the D gene is possibly TRBD1 (5 bases). The CDR3 sequence is 16 residues long. Germline V gene data show CDR1 as LNHDA and CDR2 as SQIVND (reference sequence). V gave up 4 bases and J gave up 1 base, with 16 bases separating them. The CDR3 DNA follows: TGTGCCAGTAGTACCCGGGACTACCTTGGGAACACTGAAGCTTTCTTT. It yields the protein CASSTRDYLGNTEAFF.

The gene calls are TRBV5-1 and TRBJ2-2; TRBD1 matches at 8 bases. Germline V gene sequence: CDR1 SGHRS, CDR2 YFSETQ. The V gene end was trimmed by 8 bases and the J gene end by 8 bases; junction bases not matched to a gene: 14. This CDR3 comprises 15 residues. This CDR3 reads CASQAGGSSMGELFF. The CDR3 DNA reads as TGCGCCAGTCAGGCAGGGGGCAGCTCTATGGGGGAGCTGTTTTTT.

The rearrangement links TRBV28 to TRBJ2-5; D is unclear. V was shortened by 3 bases and J by 1 base, with 6 bases between the two germline ends. CDR3 size: 13 residues. Germline lookup yields CDR1 MDHEN and CDR2 SYDVKM. Written as DNA, the CDR3 is TGTGCCAGCAGTTTTTACACCCAAGAGACCCAGTACTTC. This codes for CASSFYTQETQYF.